This TCR beta chain was recorded in a study of blood T cell repertoires in COVID-19. About the study: Material from acute and convalescent COVID-19 was sourced from the United States, Italy and Spain.

Clones were read by immunoSEQ multiplex PCR, and TCRdb kept only the in-frame ones, dropping some. The sample lists some 130,000 clones; over 70% were seen once. The CDR3 length is 15 residues. The V and J ends lost 6 bases and 0 bases respectively, with 13 bases between them. Germline lookup yields CDR1 SGHNT and CDR2 YENEEA. The receptor comes from a human donor in a cohort sampled during active COVID-19. The material sequenced was peripheral blood. The rearrangement links TRBV11-3 to TRBJ2-3; unclear D gene. The CDR3: CASRSGKTSTDTQYF. The CDR3 bases are TGTGCCAGCAGATCTGGCAAGACTAGCACAGATACGCAGTATTTT.